The rows below give T cell receptor beta chains drawn from one sample of a study of early T cells in non-severe SARS-CoV-2 infection. TCRdb processed the 5' RACE reads anew with MiXCR; each CDR3 protein has one entry. This sample has fewer than 85,000 distinct CDR3 sequences, with around 12% found just once. Source material: whole blood. The receptors were gathered from an adult who was a healthcare worker with PCR-confirmed SARS-CoV-2 infection or an uninfected control (not recorded which). CDR3s include the opening cysteine and the closing phenylalanine or tryptophan. Fields, in order: clone size, J gene, V gene, D gene, CDR3 protein, CDR3 DNA. A D gene is named only where the DNA matches it firmly. The size field is filled for only some rows; it gives once, few, many or a size class.

clone size: many; J gene: TRBJ2-4; V gene: TRBV11-2; D gene: TRBD1; CDR3 protein: CASSLDLGTGNIQYF; CDR3 DNA: TGTGCCAGCAGCTTAGATCTCGGGACAGGGAACATTCAGTACTTC
clone size: few; J gene: TRBJ2-3; V gene: TRBV7-7; D gene: NA; CDR3 protein: CASSRLGRSTDTQYF; CDR3 DNA: TGTGCTAGCAGCCGCCTGGGGCGGAGCACAGATACGCAGTATTTT
clone size: NA; J gene: TRBJ1-6; V gene: TRBV20-1; D gene: NA; CDR3 protein: CSARTPGRGDSPLHF; CDR3 DNA: TGCAGTGCTCGTACACCCGGACGCGGGGATTCACCCCTCCACTTT
clone size: few; J gene: TRBJ1-3; V gene: TRBV5-1; D gene: NA; CDR3 protein: CASSLGDGSGNTIYF; CDR3 DNA: TGCGCCAGCAGCTTGGGGGACGGCTCTGGAAACACCATATATTTT
clone size: NA; J gene: TRBJ1-1; V gene: TRBV12-3/TRBV12-4; D gene: NA; CDR3 protein: CASTSQGGINTEAFF; CDR3 DNA: TGTGCCAGCACCTCCCAAGGGGGGATCAACACTGAAGCTTTCTTT
clone size: NA; J gene: TRBJ1-1; V gene: TRBV3-1; D gene: NA; CDR3 protein: CASSLANTEAFF; CDR3 DNA: TGTGCCAGCAGCCTCGCGAACACTGAAGCTTTCTTT
clone size: few; J gene: TRBJ2-5; V gene: TRBV29-1; D gene: NA; CDR3 protein: CSVRGGWETQYF; CDR3 DNA: TGCAGCGTTAGGGGCGGCTGGGAGACCCAGTACTTC
clone size: NA; J gene: TRBJ2-7; V gene: TRBV28; D gene: TRBD1; CDR3 protein: CASSPTGTASYEQYF; CDR3 DNA: TGTGCCAGCAGTCCGACCGGGACAGCCTCCTACGAGCAGTACTTC
clone size: NA; J gene: TRBJ2-3; V gene: TRBV5-6; D gene: NA; CDR3 protein: CASRIATDTQYF; CDR3 DNA: TGTGCCAGCAGGATCGCCACAGATACGCAGTATTTT
clone size: many; J gene: TRBJ2-2; V gene: TRBV4-1; D gene: TRBD1; CDR3 protein: CASSQGQGAYTGELFF; CDR3 DNA: TGCGCCAGCAGCCAAGGTCAGGGGGCTTACACCGGGGAGCTGTTTTTT
clone size: NA; J gene: TRBJ2-7; V gene: TRBV4-2; D gene: NA; CDR3 protein: CASSQELAGEQYF; CDR3 DNA: TGTGCCAGCAGCCAAGAGCTCGCTGGCGAGCAGTACTTC
clone size: few; J gene: TRBJ2-7; V gene: TRBV29-1; D gene: NA; CDR3 protein: CSVEELALHSYEQYF; CDR3 DNA: TGCAGCGTTGAAGAGCTGGCACTACACTCCTACGAGCAGTACTTC
clone size: NA; J gene: TRBJ2-7; V gene: TRBV4-1; D gene: TRBD2; CDR3 protein: CASSQTNTPGRAYEQYF; CDR3 DNA: TGCGCCAGCAGCCAGACCAATACCCCAGGGAGGGCTTACGAGCAGTACTTC
clone size: few; J gene: TRBJ2-7; V gene: TRBV4-1; D gene: NA; CDR3 protein: CASSQDRGGSYEQYF; CDR3 DNA: TGCGCCAGCAGCCAAGATCGTGGCGGGTCATACGAGCAGTACTTC
clone size: few; J gene: TRBJ2-7; V gene: TRBV18; D gene: NA; CDR3 protein: CASSPNRVEQYF; CDR3 DNA: TGTGCCAGCTCACCGAACAGGGTGGAGCAGTACTTC
clone size: few; J gene: TRBJ1-5; V gene: TRBV4-1; D gene: NA; CDR3 protein: CASSQDGVQPQHF; CDR3 DNA: TGCGCCAGCAGCCAAGACGGGGTTCAGCCCCAGCATTTT
clone size: many; J gene: TRBJ2-1; V gene: TRBV4-1; D gene: NA; CDR3 protein: CASSQVEGNSYNEQFF; CDR3 DNA: TGCGCCAGCAGCCAAGTGGAGGGAAACTCCTACAATGAGCAGTTCTTC
clone size: many; J gene: TRBJ1-2; V gene: TRBV7-9; D gene: TRBD1; CDR3 protein: CASSGQGLYGYTF; CDR3 DNA: TGTGCCAGCAGCGGACAGGGTCTCTATGGCTACACCTTC
clone size: NA; J gene: TRBJ2-1; V gene: TRBV24-1; D gene: TRBD2; CDR3 protein: CATSDRASGRDVGEQFF; CDR3 DNA: TGTGCCACCAGTGATCGGGCTAGCGGGAGGGACGTCGGTGAGCAGTTCTTC
clone size: NA; J gene: TRBJ2-5; V gene: TRBV5-1; D gene: NA; CDR3 protein: CASSLEGETQYF; CDR3 DNA: TGCGCCAGCAGCTTGGAGGGAGAGACCCAGTACTTC
clone size: few; J gene: TRBJ1-5; V gene: TRBV20-1; D gene: NA; CDR3 protein: CSAREDRARRNQPQHF; CDR3 DNA: TGCAGTGCTAGAGAGGACCGGGCTAGGCGCAATCAGCCCCAGCATTTT
clone size: NA; J gene: TRBJ2-1; V gene: TRBV7-9; D gene: TRBD2; CDR3 protein: CASSLYSSGGYNEQFF; CDR3 DNA: TGTGCCAGCAGCTTATACTCTAGCGGGGGATACAATGAGCAGTTCTTC
clone size: many; J gene: TRBJ2-3; V gene: TRBV6-6; D gene: NA; CDR3 protein: CASSYAEVTDTQYF; CDR3 DNA: TGTGCCAGCAGTTACGCAGAAGTCACAGATACGCAGTATTTT
clone size: NA; J gene: TRBJ2-7; V gene: TRBV9; D gene: NA; CDR3 protein: CASSPYGVSYEQYF; CDR3 DNA: TGTGCCAGCAGCCCTTATGGGGTTTCCTACGAGCAGTACTTC
clone size: many; J gene: TRBJ1-4; V gene: TRBV28; D gene: TRBD1; CDR3 protein: CASSLLQGGRKLFF; CDR3 DNA: TGTGCCAGCAGTTTACTTCAGGGGGGAAGAAAACTGTTTTTT
clone size: NA; J gene: TRBJ2-1; V gene: TRBV7-2; D gene: NA; CDR3 protein: CASSSYLGEQFF; CDR3 DNA: TGTGCCAGCAGCTCATACCTGGGTGAGCAGTTCTTC
clone size: NA; J gene: TRBJ2-1; V gene: TRBV7-2; D gene: NA; CDR3 protein: CASSLVSGNYNEQFF; CDR3 DNA: TGTGCCAGCAGCTTAGTCAGCGGAAACTACAATGAGCAGTTCTTC
clone size: NA; J gene: TRBJ1-6; V gene: TRBV11-3; D gene: NA; CDR3 protein: CASSLERTGGWNSPLHF; CDR3 DNA: TGTGCCAGCAGCTTAGAGCGAACCGGGGGCTGGAATTCACCCCTCCACTTT
clone size: many; J gene: TRBJ2-7; V gene: TRBV6-6; D gene: TRBD1; CDR3 protein: CASSRAGTGVYEQYF; CDR3 DNA: TGTGCCAGCAGTCGGGCCGGGACAGGGGTATACGAGCAGTACTTC
clone size: NA; J gene: TRBJ2-7; V gene: TRBV5-1; D gene: NA; CDR3 protein: CASSLVGYYEQYF; CDR3 DNA: TGCGCCAGCAGCTTGGTTGGGTATTACGAGCAGTACTTC
clone size: few; J gene: TRBJ2-3; V gene: TRBV6-2/TRBV6-3; D gene: NA; CDR3 protein: CASSYWGGGADTQYF; CDR3 DNA: TGTGCCAGCAGTTACTGGGGAGGGGGCGCAGATACGCAGTATTTT
clone size: many; J gene: TRBJ2-3; V gene: TRBV5-6; D gene: NA; CDR3 protein: CASSPRDSTDTQYF; CDR3 DNA: TGTGCCAGCAGCCCGCGGGACTCCACAGATACGCAGTATTTT
clone size: many; J gene: TRBJ2-2; V gene: TRBV5-1; D gene: NA; CDR3 protein: CASRWRASGTDTGELFF; CDR3 DNA: TGCGCCAGCAGGTGGAGGGCCTCCGGGACAGACACCGGGGAGCTGTTTTTT
clone size: NA; J gene: TRBJ2-3; V gene: TRBV11-2; D gene: NA; CDR3 protein: CASSLDARPDTQYF; CDR3 DNA: TGTGCCAGCAGCTTAGATGCGCGTCCAGATACGCAGTATTTT
clone size: many; J gene: TRBJ2-4; V gene: TRBV28; D gene: NA; CDR3 protein: CASSSAGDGIQYF; CDR3 DNA: TGTGCCAGCAGTTCGGCCGGGGACGGAATTCAGTACTTC
clone size: NA; J gene: TRBJ2-2; V gene: TRBV29-1; D gene: NA; CDR3 protein: CSAVRVNTGELFF; CDR3 DNA: TGCAGCGCTGTCCGGGTTAACACCGGGGAGCTGTTTTTT
clone size: many; J gene: TRBJ1-1; V gene: TRBV5-1; D gene: NA; CDR3 protein: CASSSTDGGTEAFF; CDR3 DNA: TGCGCCAGCAGCTCTACCGACGGGGGAACTGAAGCTTTCTTT
clone size: NA; J gene: TRBJ2-2; V gene: TRBV4-1; D gene: TRBD2; CDR3 protein: CASSRAGVTGELFF; CDR3 DNA: TGCGCCAGCAGCCGAGCGGGAGTAACCGGGGAGCTGTTTTTT
clone size: many; J gene: TRBJ2-3; V gene: TRBV20-1; D gene: NA; CDR3 protein: CSARDPGVPTDTQYF; CDR3 DNA: TGCAGTGCTAGAGATCCAGGGGTCCCCACAGATACGCAGTATTTT
clone size: NA; J gene: TRBJ1-1; V gene: TRBV25-1; D gene: NA; CDR3 protein: CASSEGDLNTEAFF; CDR3 DNA: TGTGCCAGCAGTGAGGGGGACTTGAACACTGAAGCTTTCTTT
clone size: many; J gene: TRBJ1-1; V gene: TRBV29-1; D gene: NA; CDR3 protein: CSALAGISLVF; CDR3 DNA: TGCAGCGCTCTGGCCGGGATAAGCTTGGTCTTT
clone size: few; J gene: TRBJ2-3; V gene: TRBV5-1; D gene: TRBD1; CDR3 protein: CASSPSVTGASGDTQYF; CDR3 DNA: TGCGCCAGCAGCCCTAGTGTAACAGGGGCCTCCGGAGATACGCAGTATTTT
clone size: NA; J gene: TRBJ1-1; V gene: TRBV30; D gene: NA; CDR3 protein: CAWRTTGRMDTEAFF; CDR3 DNA: TGTGCCTGGAGGACCACAGGGAGGATGGACACTGAAGCTTTCTTT